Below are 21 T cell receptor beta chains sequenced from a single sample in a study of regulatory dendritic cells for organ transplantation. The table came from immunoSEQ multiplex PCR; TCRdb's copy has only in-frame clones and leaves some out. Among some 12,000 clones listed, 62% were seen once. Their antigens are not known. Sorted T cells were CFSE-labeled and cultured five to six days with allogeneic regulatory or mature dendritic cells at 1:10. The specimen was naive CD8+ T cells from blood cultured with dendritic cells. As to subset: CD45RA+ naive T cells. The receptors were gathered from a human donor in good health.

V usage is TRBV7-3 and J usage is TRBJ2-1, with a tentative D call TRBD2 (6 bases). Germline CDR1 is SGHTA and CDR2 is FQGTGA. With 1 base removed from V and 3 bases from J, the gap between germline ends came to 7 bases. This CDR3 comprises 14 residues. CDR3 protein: CASSLIGGYNEQFF. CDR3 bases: TGTGCCAGCAGCTTAATCGGGGGCTACAATGAGCAGTTCTTC.

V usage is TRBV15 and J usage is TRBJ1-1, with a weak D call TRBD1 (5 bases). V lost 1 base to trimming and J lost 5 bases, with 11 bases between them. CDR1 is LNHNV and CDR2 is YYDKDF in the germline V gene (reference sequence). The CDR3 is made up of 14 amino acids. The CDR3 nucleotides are TGTGCCACCAGCAGAGTTAGGGGTTATACTGAAGCTTTCTTT. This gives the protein CATSRVRGYTEAFF.

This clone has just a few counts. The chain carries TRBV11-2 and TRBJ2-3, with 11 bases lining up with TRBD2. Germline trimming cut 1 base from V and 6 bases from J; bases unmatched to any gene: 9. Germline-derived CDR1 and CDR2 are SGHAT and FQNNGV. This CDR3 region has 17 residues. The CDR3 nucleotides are TGTGCCAGCAGCTTAGTGTGGCTAGCGGGGGGCAAGGATACGCAGTATTTT. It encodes CASSLVWLAGGKDTQYF.

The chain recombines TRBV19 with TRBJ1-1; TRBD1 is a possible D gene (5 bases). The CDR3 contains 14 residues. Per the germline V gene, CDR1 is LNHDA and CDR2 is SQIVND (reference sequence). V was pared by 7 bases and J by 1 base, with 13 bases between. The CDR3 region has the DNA TGTGCCAGTACCTCCCGGGGGGGGAACACTGAAGCTTTCTTT. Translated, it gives CASTSRGGNTEAFF. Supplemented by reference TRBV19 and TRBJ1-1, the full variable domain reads DGGITQSPKYLFRKEGQNVTLSCEQNLNHDAMYWYRQDPGQGLRLIYYSQIVNDFQKGDIAEGYSVSREKKESFPLTVTSAQKNPTAFYLCASTSRGGNTEAFFGQGTRLTVV.

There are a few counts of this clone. The CDR3, as DNA: TGTGCCAGCAGTTTACTGACAGGGGGATTGATGAACACTGAAGCTTTCTTT. Amino acid sequence: CASSLLTGGLMNTEAFF. The chain links TRBV27 to TRBJ1-1; 9 nucleotides line up with TRBD1. CDR3 size: 17 residues. The V gene's germline CDR1 is MNHEY and CDR2 SMNVEV (reference sequence). The junction had 7 bases not matched to a gene; V was cut back by 2 bases and J by 0 bases.

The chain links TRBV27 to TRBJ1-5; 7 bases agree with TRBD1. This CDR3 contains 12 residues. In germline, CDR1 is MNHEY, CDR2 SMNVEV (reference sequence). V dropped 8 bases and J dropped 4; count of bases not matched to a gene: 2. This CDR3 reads CASGQVNQPQHF. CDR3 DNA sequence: TGTGCCAGCGGACAGGTAAATCAGCCCCAGCATTTT.

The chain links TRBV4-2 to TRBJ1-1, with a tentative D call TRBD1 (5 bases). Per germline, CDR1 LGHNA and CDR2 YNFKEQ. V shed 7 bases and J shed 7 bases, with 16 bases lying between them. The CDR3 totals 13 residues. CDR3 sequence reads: CASKRKGADEAFF. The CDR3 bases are TGTGCCAGCAAACGTAAAGGGGCGGATGAAGCTTTCTTT.

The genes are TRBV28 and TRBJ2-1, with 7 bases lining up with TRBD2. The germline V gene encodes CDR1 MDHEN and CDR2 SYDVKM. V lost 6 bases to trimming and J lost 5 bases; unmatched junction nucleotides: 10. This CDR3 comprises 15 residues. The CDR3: CASSLFGGSNNEQFF. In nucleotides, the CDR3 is TGTGCCAGCAGCCTTTTCGGGGGGTCCAACAATGAGCAGTTCTTC.

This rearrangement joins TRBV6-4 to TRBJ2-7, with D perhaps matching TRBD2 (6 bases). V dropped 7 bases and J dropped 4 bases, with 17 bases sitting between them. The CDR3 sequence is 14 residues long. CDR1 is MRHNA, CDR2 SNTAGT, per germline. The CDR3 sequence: CASTSPGDVYEQYF. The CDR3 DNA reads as TGTGCCAGCACTTCCCCGGGAGACGTTTACGAGCAGTACTTC.

The CDR3 bases are TGTGCCAGCAGTGAGACTAGCGGGGGGGTTTACTACGAGCAGTACTTC. Amino acid sequence: CASSETSGGVYYEQYF. The V gene is TRBV27, the J gene TRBJ2-7, with 14 bases that match TRBD2. Germline V lookup: CDR1 MNHEY, CDR2 SMNVEV (reference sequence). V was pared by 5 bases and J by 3 bases, with 6 bases of the junction left unmatched. The CDR3 totals 16 residues.

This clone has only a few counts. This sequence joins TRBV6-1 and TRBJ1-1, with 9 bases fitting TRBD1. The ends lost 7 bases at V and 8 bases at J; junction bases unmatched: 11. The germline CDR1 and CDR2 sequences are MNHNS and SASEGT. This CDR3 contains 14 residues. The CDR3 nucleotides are TGTGCCAGCATTAGGGGTGGACAGGGGTTCGAAGCTTTCTTT. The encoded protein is CASIRGGQGFEAFF.

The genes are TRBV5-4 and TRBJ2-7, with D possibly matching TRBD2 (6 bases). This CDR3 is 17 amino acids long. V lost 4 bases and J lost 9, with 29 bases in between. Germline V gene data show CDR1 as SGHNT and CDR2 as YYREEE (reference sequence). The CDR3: CASSSGGSGTEGSLQYF. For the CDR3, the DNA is TGTGCCAGCAGCAGTGGGGGATCCGGGACTGAGGGTTCGTTGCAGTACTTC.

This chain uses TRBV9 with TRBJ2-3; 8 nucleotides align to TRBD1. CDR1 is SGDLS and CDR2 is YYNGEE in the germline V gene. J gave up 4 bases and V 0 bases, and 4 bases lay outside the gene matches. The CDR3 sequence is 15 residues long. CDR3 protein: CASSVAGGSADTQYF. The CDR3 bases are TGTGCCAGCAGCGTAGCAGGGGGCTCGGCAGATACGCAGTATTTT.

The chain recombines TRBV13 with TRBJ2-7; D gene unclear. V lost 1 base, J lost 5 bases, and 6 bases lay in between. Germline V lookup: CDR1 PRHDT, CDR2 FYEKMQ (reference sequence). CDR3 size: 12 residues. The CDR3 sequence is CASSLVPDEQYF. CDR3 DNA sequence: TGTGCCAGCAGCTTAGTTCCCGACGAGCAGTACTTC.

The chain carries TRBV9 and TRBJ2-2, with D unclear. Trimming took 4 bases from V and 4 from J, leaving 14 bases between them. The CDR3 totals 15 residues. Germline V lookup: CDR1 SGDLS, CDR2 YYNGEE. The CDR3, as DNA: TGTGCCAGCAGCCCCCTTCGACTTCCCACCGGGGAGCTGTTTTTT. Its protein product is CASSPLRLPTGELFF. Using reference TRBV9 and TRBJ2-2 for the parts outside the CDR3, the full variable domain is DSGVTQTPKHLITATGQRVTLRCSPRSGDLSVYWYQQSLDQGLQFLIQYYNGEERAKGNILERFSAQQFPDLHSELNLSSLELGDSALYFCASSPLRLPTGELFFGEGSRLTVL.

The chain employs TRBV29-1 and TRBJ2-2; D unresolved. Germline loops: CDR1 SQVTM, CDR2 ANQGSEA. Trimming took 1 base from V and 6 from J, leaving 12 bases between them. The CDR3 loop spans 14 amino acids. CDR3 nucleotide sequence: TGCAGCGTTGAAGGTCCTACCCGGGCCGGGGAGCTGTTTTTT. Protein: CSVEGPTRAGELFF.

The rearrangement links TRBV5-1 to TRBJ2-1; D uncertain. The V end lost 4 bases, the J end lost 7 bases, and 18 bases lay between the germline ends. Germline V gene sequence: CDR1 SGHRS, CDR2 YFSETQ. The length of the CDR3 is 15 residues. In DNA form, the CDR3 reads TGCGCCAGCAGCCGTCCGAGCGAGGTTCGGAATGAGCAGTTCTTC. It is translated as CASSRPSEVRNEQFF.

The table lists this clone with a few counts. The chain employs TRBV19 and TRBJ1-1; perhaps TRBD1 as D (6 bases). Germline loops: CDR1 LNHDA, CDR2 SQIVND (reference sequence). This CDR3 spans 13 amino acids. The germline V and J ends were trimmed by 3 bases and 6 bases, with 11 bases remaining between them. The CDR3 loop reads CASSMQGLSEAFF. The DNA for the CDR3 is TGTGCCAGTAGTATGCAGGGGCTTTCTGAAGCTTTCTTT.

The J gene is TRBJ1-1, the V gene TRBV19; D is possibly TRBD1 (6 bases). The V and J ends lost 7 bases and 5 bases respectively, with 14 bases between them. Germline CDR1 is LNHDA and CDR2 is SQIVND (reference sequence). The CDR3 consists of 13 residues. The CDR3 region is CASKAGVGTEAFF. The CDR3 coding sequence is TGTGCCAGTAAAGCAGGGGTGGGGACTGAAGCTTTCTTT.

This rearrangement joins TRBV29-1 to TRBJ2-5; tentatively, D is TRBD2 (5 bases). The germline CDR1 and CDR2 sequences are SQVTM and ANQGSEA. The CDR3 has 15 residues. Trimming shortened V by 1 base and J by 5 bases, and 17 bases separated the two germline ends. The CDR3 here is CSVEGADEGQETQYF. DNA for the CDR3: TGCAGCGTTGAAGGGGCGGACGAGGGTCAGGAGACCCAGTACTTC.

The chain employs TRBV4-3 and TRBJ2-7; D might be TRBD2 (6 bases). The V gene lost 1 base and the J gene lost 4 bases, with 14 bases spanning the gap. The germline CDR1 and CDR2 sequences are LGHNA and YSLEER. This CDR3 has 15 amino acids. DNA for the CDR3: TGCGCCAGCAGCCAAGTTCGAGGCAGCGGGTACGAGCAGTACTTC. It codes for CASSQVRGSGYEQYF.